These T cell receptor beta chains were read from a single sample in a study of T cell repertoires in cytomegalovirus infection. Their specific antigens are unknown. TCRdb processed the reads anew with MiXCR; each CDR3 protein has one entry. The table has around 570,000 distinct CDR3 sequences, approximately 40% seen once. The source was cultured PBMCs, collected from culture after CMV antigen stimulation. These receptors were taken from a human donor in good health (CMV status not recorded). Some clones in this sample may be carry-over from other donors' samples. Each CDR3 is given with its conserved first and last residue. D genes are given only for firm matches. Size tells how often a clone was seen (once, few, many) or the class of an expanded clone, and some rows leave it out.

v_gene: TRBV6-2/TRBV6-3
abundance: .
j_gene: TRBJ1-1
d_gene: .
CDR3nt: TGTGCCAGCAGGGGACATAGGAACACTGAAGCTTTCTTT
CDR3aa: CASRGHRNTEAFF

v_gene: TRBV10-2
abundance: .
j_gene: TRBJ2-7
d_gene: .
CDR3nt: TGCGCCAGCAGTGAGCCAGATGGCCCCCAGGGCTCCGGGCAGTACTTC
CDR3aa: CASSEPDGPQGSGQYF

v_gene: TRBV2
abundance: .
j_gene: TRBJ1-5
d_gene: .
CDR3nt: TGTGCCAGCAGTGAAGCAGGGTACGGTCAGCCCCAGCATTTT
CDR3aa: CASSEAGYGQPQHF

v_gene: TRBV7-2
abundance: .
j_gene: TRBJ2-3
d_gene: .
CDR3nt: TGTGCCAGCAGCTTCTCGTCTGGGGATACGCAGTATTTT
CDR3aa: CASSFSSGDTQYF

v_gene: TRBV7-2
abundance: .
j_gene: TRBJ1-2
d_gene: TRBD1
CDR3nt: TGTGCCAGCAGCGCCCGCGTGCTTACCGGGACAGGAATCTATGGCTACACCTTC
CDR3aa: CASSARVLTGTGIYGYTF

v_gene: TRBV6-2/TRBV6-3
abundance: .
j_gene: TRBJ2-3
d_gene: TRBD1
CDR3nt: TGTGCCAGCAGTTACTCGACAGGGAGCACAGATACGCAGTATTTT
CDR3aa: CASSYSTGSTDTQYF

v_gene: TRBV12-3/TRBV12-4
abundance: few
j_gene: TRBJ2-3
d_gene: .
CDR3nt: TGTGCCAGCAGTTTCGGGCAGATTAGCACAGATACGCAGTATTTT
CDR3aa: CASSFGQISTDTQYF

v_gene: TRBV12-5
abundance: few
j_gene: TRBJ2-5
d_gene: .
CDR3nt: TGTGCTAGTGGTTTTGTACGCGGGACGGGACGAGGGAGAGAGACCCAGTACTTC
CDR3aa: CASGFVRGTGRGRETQYF

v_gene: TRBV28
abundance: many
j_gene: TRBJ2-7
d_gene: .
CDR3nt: TGTGCCAGCAGTTTCCAGAACTACGAGCAGTACTTC
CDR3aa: CASSFQNYEQYF

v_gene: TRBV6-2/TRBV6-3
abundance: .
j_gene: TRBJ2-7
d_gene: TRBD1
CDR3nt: TGTGCCAGCAGTTCGTTTCGACAGGGCGGGTACGAGCAGTACTTC
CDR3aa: CASSSFRQGGYEQYF

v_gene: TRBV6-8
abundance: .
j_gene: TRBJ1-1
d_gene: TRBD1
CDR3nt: TGTGCCAGCAGTTACTCGGGACAGGTGAACACTGAAGCTTTCTTT
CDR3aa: CASSYSGQVNTEAFF

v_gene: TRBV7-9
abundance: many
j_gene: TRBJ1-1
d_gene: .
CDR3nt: TGTGCCAGCAGCTTAGGTCGGGCTGAAGCTTTCTTT
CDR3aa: CASSLGRAEAFF

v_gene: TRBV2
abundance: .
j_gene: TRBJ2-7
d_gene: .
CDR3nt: TGTGCCAGCAGTGAAGCGCCGGGACACCAATACGAGCAGTACTTC
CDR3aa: CASSEAPGHQYEQYF

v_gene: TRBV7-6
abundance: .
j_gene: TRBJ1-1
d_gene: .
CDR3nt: TGTGCCAGCAGCTCGACAGCTTCCACTGAAGCTTTCTTT
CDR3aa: CASSSTASTEAFF

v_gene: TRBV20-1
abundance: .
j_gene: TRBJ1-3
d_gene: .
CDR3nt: TGCAGTGCGATCGTCGGACACCCACTCTCTGGAAACACCATATATTTT
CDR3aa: CSAIVGHPLSGNTIYF

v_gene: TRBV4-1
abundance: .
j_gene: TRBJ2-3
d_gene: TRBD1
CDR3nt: TGCGCCAGCAGCCAAGATCCGGACAGGTGGACAGATACGCAGTATTTT
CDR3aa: CASSQDPDRWTDTQYF

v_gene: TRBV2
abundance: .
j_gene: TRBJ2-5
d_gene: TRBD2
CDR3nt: TGTGCCAGCACCGGGACTAGCGGGGGGGAAGAGACCCAGTACTTC
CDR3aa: CASTGTSGGEETQYF

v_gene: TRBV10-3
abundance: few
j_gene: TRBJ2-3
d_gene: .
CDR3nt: TGTGCCATCAGTGCCACGGGCCCTAGCACAGATACGCAGTATTTT
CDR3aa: CAISATGPSTDTQYF

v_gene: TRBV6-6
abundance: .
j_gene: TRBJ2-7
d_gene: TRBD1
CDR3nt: TGTGCCAGCAGTTACTCGCCAGGGGGTTTCTACGAGCAGTACTTC
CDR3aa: CASSYSPGGFYEQYF

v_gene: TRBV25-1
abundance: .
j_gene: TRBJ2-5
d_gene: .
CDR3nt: TGTGCCAGCAGGGCCAGTCTAGCTGGCGAGACCCAGTACTTC
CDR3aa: CASRASLAGETQYF

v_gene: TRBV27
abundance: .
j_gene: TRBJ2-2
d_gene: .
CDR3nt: TGTGCCAGCAATTGGGTAGGAGGTTCTGGGGAGCTGTTTTTT
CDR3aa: CASNWVGGSGELFF

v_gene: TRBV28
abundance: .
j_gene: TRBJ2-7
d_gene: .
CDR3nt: TGTGCCAGCAGTTTTGGGTTTGGGGTCGCTTGGGACGAGCAGTACTTC
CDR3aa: CASSFGFGVAWDEQYF

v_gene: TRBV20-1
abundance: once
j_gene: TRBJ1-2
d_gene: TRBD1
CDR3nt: TGCAGTGTTTCGGACAGGGGCGACTATGGCTACACCTTC
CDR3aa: CSVSDRGDYGYTF

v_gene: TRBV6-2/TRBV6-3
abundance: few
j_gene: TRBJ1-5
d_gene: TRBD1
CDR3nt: TGTGCCAGCAGTTACGGCGGGACAGCCTCTCAGCCCCAGCATTTT
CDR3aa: CASSYGGTASQPQHF

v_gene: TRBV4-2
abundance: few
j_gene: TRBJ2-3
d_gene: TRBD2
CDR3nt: TGTGCCAGCAGCCCAGGGACTAGCACAACAGATACGCAGTATTTT
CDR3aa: CASSPGTSTTDTQYF

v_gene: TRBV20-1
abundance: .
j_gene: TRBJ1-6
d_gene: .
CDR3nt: TGCAGTGCTAGAGGGGGGGGGGGATCCCATAATTCACCCCTCCACTTT
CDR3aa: CSARGGGGSHNSPLHF

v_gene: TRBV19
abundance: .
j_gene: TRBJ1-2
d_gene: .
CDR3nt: TGTGCCAGTGAAGAATGGAGGGGAGGCCCACGGGGCTATGGCTACACCTTC
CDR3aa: CASEEWRGGPRGYGYTF

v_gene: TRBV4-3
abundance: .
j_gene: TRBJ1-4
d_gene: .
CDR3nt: TGCGCCAGCAGCCAGCCGGGACACCTTGGATCAACTAATGAAAAACTGTTTTTT
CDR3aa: CASSQPGHLGSTNEKLFF

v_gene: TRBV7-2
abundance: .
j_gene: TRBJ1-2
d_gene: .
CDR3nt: TGTGCCAGCAGCTCCCAGGGACAAATAGGGGGCTACACCTTC
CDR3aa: CASSSQGQIGGYTF

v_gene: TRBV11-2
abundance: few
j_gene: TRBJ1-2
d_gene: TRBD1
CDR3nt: TGTGCCAGCAGCCCAACCTCGGGACAGGGCTTATCTAACTATGGCTACACCTTC
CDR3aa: CASSPTSGQGLSNYGYTF

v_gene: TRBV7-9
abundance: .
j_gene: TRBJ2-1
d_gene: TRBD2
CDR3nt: TGTGCCAGCAGCTTCTTGGCTAGCGGGACCGGCGGAGATGAGCAGTTCTTC
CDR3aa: CASSFLASGTGGDEQFF

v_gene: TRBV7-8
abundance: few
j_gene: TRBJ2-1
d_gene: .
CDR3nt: TGTGCCAGCAGCTCCCCCGGGCACGGAGTCTCCTACAATGAGCAGTTCTTC
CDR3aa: CASSSPGHGVSYNEQFF

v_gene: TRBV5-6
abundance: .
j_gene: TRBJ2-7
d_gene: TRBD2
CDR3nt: TGTGCCAGCAGCATGGGACTAGCGGCGCTCTACGAGCAGTACTTC
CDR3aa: CASSMGLAALYEQYF

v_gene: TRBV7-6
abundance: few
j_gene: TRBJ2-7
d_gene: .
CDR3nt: TGTGCCAGCAGCCCCCACCCCCAGGAGTCCTACGAGCAGTACTTC
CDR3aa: CASSPHPQESYEQYF

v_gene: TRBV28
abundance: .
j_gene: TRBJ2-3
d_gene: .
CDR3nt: TGTGCCAGCAGCCTGAGGATGATATTACGGGATACGCAGTATTTT
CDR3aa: CASSLRMILRDTQYF

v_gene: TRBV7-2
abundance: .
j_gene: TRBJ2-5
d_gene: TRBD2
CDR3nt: TGTGCCAGCAGCCGCACTCCGGGACTAGCAGAAGGCCAGTACTTC
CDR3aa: CASSRTPGLAEGQYF

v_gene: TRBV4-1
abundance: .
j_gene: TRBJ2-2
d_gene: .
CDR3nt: TGCGCCAGCAGCCAAGCGACTAGTGACCGGGAGCTGTTTTTT
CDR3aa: CASSQATSDRELFF

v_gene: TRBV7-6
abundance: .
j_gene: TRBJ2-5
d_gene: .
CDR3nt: TGTGCCAGCAGCTCTGATACTAGTTCTGGGACCCAGTACTTC
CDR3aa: CASSSDTSSGTQYF

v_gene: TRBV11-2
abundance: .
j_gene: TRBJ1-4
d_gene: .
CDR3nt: TGTGCCAGCAGCTTATGGTCCGGGGCAACTAATGAAAAACTGTTTTTT
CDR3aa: CASSLWSGATNEKLFF

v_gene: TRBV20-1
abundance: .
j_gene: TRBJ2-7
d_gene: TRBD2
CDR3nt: TGCAGTGCTAGAAGCGGGGGATCCTACTACGAGCAGTACTTC
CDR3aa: CSARSGGSYYEQYF

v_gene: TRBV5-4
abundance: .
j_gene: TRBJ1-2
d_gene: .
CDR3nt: TGTGCCAGCAGCCTCTTTACCGGGCAGGGCTATGGCTACACCTTC
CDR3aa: CASSLFTGQGYGYTF

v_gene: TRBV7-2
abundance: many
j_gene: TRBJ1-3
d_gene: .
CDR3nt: TGTGCCAGCAGCTTAGCGGGCTCTGGAAACACCATATATTTT
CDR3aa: CASSLAGSGNTIYF

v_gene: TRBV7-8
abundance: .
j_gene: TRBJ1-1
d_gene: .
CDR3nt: TGTGCCAGCAGCTTAGCGCATGGCGGTGAAGCTTTCTTT
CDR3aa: CASSLAHGGEAFF

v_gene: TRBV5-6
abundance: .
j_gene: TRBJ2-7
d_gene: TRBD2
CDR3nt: TGTGCCAGCAGCTTGGGGTCCGGGGGGGACTGGAGGTCCTACGAGCAGTACTTC
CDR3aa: CASSLGSGGDWRSYEQYF

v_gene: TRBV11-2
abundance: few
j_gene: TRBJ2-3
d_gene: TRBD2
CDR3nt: TGTGCCAGCAGGTGGACTAGCGGGGGCACAGATACGCAGTATTTT
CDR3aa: CASRWTSGGTDTQYF

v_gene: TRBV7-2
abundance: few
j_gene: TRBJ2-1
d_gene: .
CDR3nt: TGTGCCAGCAGCTTAAAATTGGGAAACTACAATGAGCAGTTCTTC
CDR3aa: CASSLKLGNYNEQFF

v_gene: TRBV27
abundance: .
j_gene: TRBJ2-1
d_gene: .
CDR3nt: TGTGCCAGCGCCGGGGACCTCGGAAAGTACAATGAGCAGTTCTTC
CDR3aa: CASAGDLGKYNEQFF

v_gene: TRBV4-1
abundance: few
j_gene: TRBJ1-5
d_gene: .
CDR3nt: TGCGCCAGCAGCCAGTTCTACACAGGGATCGGTGGCAATCAGCCCCAGCATTTT
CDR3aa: CASSQFYTGIGGNQPQHF

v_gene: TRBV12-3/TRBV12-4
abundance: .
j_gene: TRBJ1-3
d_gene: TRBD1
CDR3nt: TGTGCCAGCAGGACAGGGGGCGGAAACACCATATATTTT
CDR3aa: CASRTGGGNTIYF

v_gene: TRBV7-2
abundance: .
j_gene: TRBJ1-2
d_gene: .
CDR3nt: TGTGCCAGCAGCGAAACAGGGTACTATGGCTACACCTTC
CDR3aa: CASSETGYYGYTF

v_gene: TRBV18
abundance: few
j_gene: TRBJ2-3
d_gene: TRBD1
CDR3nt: TGTGCCAGCTCCGGGACAGGCCTCACAGATACGCAGTATTTT
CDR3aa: CASSGTGLTDTQYF

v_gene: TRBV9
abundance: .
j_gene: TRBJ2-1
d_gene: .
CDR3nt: TGTGCCAGCAGCGTAGAACTGGGGGCGGATGAGCAGTTCTTC
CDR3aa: CASSVELGADEQFF

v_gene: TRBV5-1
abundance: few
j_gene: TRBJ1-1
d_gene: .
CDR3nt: TGCGCCAGCAGCTTGCGGGGAGGAGGGAACACTGAAGCTTTCTTT
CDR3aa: CASSLRGGGNTEAFF

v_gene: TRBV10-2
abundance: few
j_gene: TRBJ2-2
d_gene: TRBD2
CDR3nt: TGCGCCAGCAGTGAAGTGCTTAGCGGGGGAACCGGGGAGCTGTTTTTT
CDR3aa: CASSEVLSGGTGELFF

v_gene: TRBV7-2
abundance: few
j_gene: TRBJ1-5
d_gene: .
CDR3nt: TGTGCCAGCAGCTTAGTGGCAGATAGCAATCAGCCCCAGCATTTT
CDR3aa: CASSLVADSNQPQHF

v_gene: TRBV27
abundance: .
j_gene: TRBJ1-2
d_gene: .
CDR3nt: TGTGCCAGCAAGGGAGGCACTAACTATGGCTACACCTTC
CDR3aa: CASKGGTNYGYTF

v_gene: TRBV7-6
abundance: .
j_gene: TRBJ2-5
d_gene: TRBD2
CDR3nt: TGTGCCAGCAGCTTAGAGCCTGTCGGGGACCTTAGCGGGGGGTTTTCAGAGACCCAGTACTTC
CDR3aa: CASSLEPVGDLSGGFSETQYF

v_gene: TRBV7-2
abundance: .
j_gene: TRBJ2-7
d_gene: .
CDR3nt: TGTGCCAGCAGCGCAGGGTTTTCCTCCTACGAGCAGTACTTC
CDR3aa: CASSAGFSSYEQYF

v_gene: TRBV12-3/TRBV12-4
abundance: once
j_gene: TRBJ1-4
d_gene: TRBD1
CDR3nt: TGTGCCAGCAGTTTAGCGCACGGACAGGGCCTAAATGAAAAACTGTTTTTT
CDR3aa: CASSLAHGQGLNEKLFF

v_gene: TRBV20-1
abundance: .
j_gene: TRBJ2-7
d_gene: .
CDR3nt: TGCAGTGCGGGCAGAGGCGAGCAGTACTTC
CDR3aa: CSAGRGEQYF